Given below is one T cell receptor beta chain in context. The antigen remains unidentified. From germline, CDR1 is SQVTM and CDR2 ANQGSEA. V gave up 4 bases and J gave up 7 bases, with 14 bases separating them. This CDR3 has 12 residues. Treatment reported: roughly nine-day PBMC culture with coronavirus spike peptide pools or control peptides (ViraFEST assay). Negative selection was the method that isolated CD4+ T cells after more than eight days of culture. Researchers used the Oncomine TCR Beta short-read assay to sequence DNA from cultured CD4+ T cells. TCRdb called the PCR reads again in MiXCR, with one record for every CDR3 protein. Of more than 9,000 distinct CDR3 sequences listed, roughly 23% are singletons. The data were taken from a study of vaccination and CD4 T cells after COVID-19. Study results and limitations: Median reactive clonotypes, those recognizing SARS-CoV-2, rose from about 20 to 38, not significantly.

The gene calls are TRBV29-1 and TRBJ2-7; no definite D call. This specimen consisted of CD4+ T cells from blood, cultured in vitro, obtained before SARS-CoV-2 vaccination. This TCR was recovered from a human donor who received a COVID-19 vaccine. CDR3 sequence (DNA): TGCAGCGTTGGAATCATCATGGGGGAGCAGTACTTC. Translation gives CSVGIIMGEQYF.